This entry lists 16 T cell receptor beta chains sequenced from one sample in a study of cytomegalovirus exposure and HLA in healthy donors. It was with 60 Vbeta and 13 Jbeta primers that the PCR ran. Generated by immunoSEQ multiplex PCR, the TCRdb table keeps only in-frame clones and is missing some. The sample gives 200,000 to 250,000 clones, about 80% of which show up once; approximately 0.6% is in the top ten. Sequenced input: PBMCs. The receptors were sampled from a man between 18 and 29 years old in good health and CMV-seronegative.

This clone was observed a few times. The V call is TRBV5-1, the J call TRBJ2-1; TRBD2 agrees at 9 bases. Trimming at V came to 1 base and at J to 7 bases, leaving 9 bases not matched to a gene. Looked up from germline, CDR1 is SGHRS and CDR2 is YFSETQ. There are 16 residues in the CDR3. DNA for the CDR3: TGCGCCAGCAGCTTGCGGGCTAGCGGGATGGGTAATGAGCAGTTCTTC. It translates to CASSLRASGMGNEQFF.

The chain recombines TRBV4-1 with TRBJ1-1, with 9 positions matching TRBD1. CDR3 length: 16 amino acids. Germline V gene lookup returns CDR1 MGHRA and CDR2 YSYEKL. V shed 2 bases, J shed 0 bases, and the junction held 4 bases outside the gene matches. Written as DNA, the CDR3 is TGCGCCAGCAGCCAATACAGGGGGCACCTGAACACTGAAGCTTTCTTT. Translated, it gives CASSQYRGHLNTEAFF.

V and J are TRBV15 and TRBJ1-3; D is ambiguous. Germline V lookup: CDR1 LNHNV, CDR2 YYDKDF (reference sequence). The CDR3 is 15 residues long. V lost 0 bases, J lost 4 bases, and 10 bases lay in between. The CDR3 reads CATSRDRANGNTIYF. CDR3 nucleotide sequence: TGTGCCACCAGCAGAGATAGAGCAAACGGAAACACCATATATTTT.

The chain recombines TRBV5-5 with TRBJ1-2; tentative D call: TRBD1 (6 bases). In germline, CDR1 is SGHKS, CDR2 YYEKEE (reference sequence). Trimming pared 0 bases from V and 2 bases from J, leaving 14 bases between. The CDR3 contains 16 residues. CDR3 in DNA: TGTGCCAGCAGCTTGGCGGCAGGGGATGCAAACTATGGCTACACCTTC. Translation: CASSLAAGDANYGYTF.

In regard to this clone: The junction differs from germline at one of its ends, possibly a read error. This chain links TRBV28 with TRBJ2-4; perhaps TRBD1 as D (6 bases). Germline CDR1 reads MDHEN; CDR2 reads SYDVKM. The CDR3 covers 17 residues. CDR3 DNA: TGTGTCAGCAGCCCGGTGATCGGACAGTTGGCCAAAAACATTCAGTACTTC. Residues: CVSSPVIGQLAKNIQYF.

The chain carries TRBV5-4 and TRBJ2-1; the match to TRBD1 covers 9 bases. This CDR3 is built from 16 residues. Unmatched junction bases numbered 14, after V lost 8 bases and J lost 5 bases. Germline V gene sequence: CDR1 SGHNT, CDR2 YYREEE (reference sequence). This chain's CDR3 is CASELGPGQGNNEQFF. The CDR3 DNA sequence: TGTGCCAGTGAGTTGGGACCGGGACAGGGAAACAATGAGCAGTTCTTC. Looking up the rest from reference TRBV5-4 and TRBJ2-1 gives the full variable domain: ETGVTQSPTHLIKTRGQQVTLRCSSQSGHNTVSWYQQALGQGPQFIFQYYREEENGRGNFPPRFSGLQFPNYSSELNVNALELDDSALYLCASELGPGQGNNEQFFGPGTRLTVL.

The rearrangement links TRBV10-3 to TRBJ2-2; D is unclear. This CDR3 is built from 14 residues. Trimming pared 0 bases from V and 6 bases from J, leaving 8 bases between. Germline V gene sequence: CDR1 ENHRY, CDR2 SYGVKD. CDR3 sequence (DNA): TGTGCCATCAGTGAGTCTGAGGAACCCGGGGAGCTGTTTTTT. This sequence encodes CAISESEEPGELFF.

The chain links TRBV7-2 to TRBJ2-7, with 7 bases aligning to TRBD1. Germline assignment: CDR1 SGHTA and CDR2 FQGNSA. V trimming: 5 bases; J trimming: 2 bases; junction bases outside the gene matches: 3. CDR3 length equals 13 residues. The CDR3 sequence is CASSRQGPYEQYF. CDR3 nucleotides: TGTGCCAGCAGCCGACAGGGACCCTACGAGCAGTACTTC.

This clone has a single count. The chain couples TRBV2 to TRBJ1-6; D is uncertain. Germline CDR1 SNHLY, CDR2 FYNNEI. The CDR3 is 13 amino acids. V shed 7 bases and J shed 4 bases, with 8 bases lying between them. The CDR3 is CASKRPYNSPLHF. DNA for the CDR3: TGTGCCAGCAAGAGGCCTTATAATTCACCCCTCCACTTT.

This chain joins TRBV19 and TRBJ1-5; D remains ambiguous. Germline CDR1 LNHDA, CDR2 SQIVND (reference sequence). V was shortened by 4 bases and J by 0 bases, with 10 bases between the two germline ends. The CDR3 loop spans 15 amino acids. The CDR3 DNA is TGTGCCAGTAGTAGCAGTGGGCATAGCAATCAGCCCCAGCATTTT. It encodes CASSSSGHSNQPQHF.

The DNA for the CDR3 is TGTGCCAGCATCAACTCTGGGACAGCAGGCTATGGCTACACCTTC. Amino acids: CASINSGTAGYGYTF. V and J are TRBV28 and TRBJ1-2; 7 bases line up with TRBD1. Germline CDR1 MDHEN, CDR2 SYDVKM. This CDR3 has 15 amino acids. V shed 7 bases and J 4 bases; nucleotides not matched to a gene: 12.

The chain uses TRBV6-5 and TRBJ1-5; perhaps TRBD1 as D (5 bases). Trimming left V 8 bases short and J 4 bases short, with 12 bases between. The CDR3 is 13 residues long. The germline CDR1 and CDR2 sequences are MNHEY and SVGAGI. This CDR3 is CASRDSSNQPQHF. The CDR3 bases are TGTGCCAGCCGAGACAGTTCTAATCAGCCCCAGCATTTT.

This sequence joins TRBV27 and TRBJ2-6, with TRBD1 as a possible D gene (6 bases). The CDR3 has 19 residues. Germline loops: CDR1 MNHEY, CDR2 SMNVEV (reference sequence). Trimming shortened V by 8 bases and J by 0 bases, and 23 bases separated the two germline ends. CDR3 bases: TGTGCCAGCGGTCCAACTCCACTCGGACAGTTCTCTGGGGCCAACGTCCTGACTTTC. Its translation is CASGPTPLGQFSGANVLTF. Looking up the rest from reference TRBV27 and TRBJ2-6 gives the full variable domain: EAQVTQNPRYLITVTGKKLTVTCSQNMNHEYMSWYRQDPGLGLRQIYYSMNVEVTDKGDVPEGYKVSRKEKRNFPLILESPSPNQTSLYFCASGPTPLGQFSGANVLTFGAGSRLTVL.

This chain uses TRBV7-9 with TRBJ2-7; D is uncertain. Per germline, CDR1 SEHNR and CDR2 FQNEAQ (reference sequence). Deletions cut 3 bases from V and 0 bases from J, with 6 bases between. The CDR3 totals 13 residues. CDR3 bases: TGTGCCAGCAGCTTTTACAGCTCCTACGAGCAGTACTTC. This codes for CASSFYSSYEQYF.

The V gene is TRBV2, the J gene TRBJ1-5; D gene ambiguous. CDR1 and CDR2 from the germline V gene are SNHLY and FYNNEI. V was clipped by 7 bases and J by 0 bases, with 10 bases between them. The CDR3 consists of 14 residues. The CDR3 region is CASTRQLSNQPQHF. The CDR3 DNA sequence: TGTGCCAGCACCAGACAACTTAGCAATCAGCCCCAGCATTTT.

The chain has TRBV2 and TRBJ2-4; D gene ambiguous. This CDR3 is 13 amino acids long. Trimming shortened V by 5 bases and J by 6 bases, and 11 bases separated the two germline ends. Germline CDR1 is SNHLY and CDR2 is FYNNEI. The CDR3 nucleotides are TGTGCCAGCAGTTCTGAACCGGGAAACATTCAGTACTTC. Its protein is CASSSEPGNIQYF.